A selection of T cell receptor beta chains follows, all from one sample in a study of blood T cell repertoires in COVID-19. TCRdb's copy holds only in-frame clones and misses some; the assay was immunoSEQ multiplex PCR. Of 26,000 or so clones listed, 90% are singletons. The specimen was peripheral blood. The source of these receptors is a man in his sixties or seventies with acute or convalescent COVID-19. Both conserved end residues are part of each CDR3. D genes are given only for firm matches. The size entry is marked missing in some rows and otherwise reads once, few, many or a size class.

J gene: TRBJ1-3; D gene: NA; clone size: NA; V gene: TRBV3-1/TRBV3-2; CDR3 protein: CASSQETVSGNTIYF; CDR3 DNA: TGTGCCAGCAGCCAAGAGACAGTCTCTGGAAACACCATATATTTT
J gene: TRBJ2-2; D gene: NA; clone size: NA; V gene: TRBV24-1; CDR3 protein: CATSDLGGGSNTGELFF; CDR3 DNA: TGTGCCACCAGTGATTTAGGGGGGGGCTCGAACACCGGGGAGCTGTTTTTT
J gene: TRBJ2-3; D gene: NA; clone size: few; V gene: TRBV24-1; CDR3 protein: CATSPGGAGTDTQYF; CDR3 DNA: TGTGCCACCAGTCCGGGGGGCGCCGGCACAGATACGCAGTATTTT
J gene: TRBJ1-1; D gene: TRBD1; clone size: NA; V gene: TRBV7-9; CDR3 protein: CASSLGQENTEAFF; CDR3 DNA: TGTGCCAGCAGCTTGGGACAGGAGAACACTGAAGCTTTCTTT
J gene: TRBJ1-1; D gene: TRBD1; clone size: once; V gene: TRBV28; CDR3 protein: CASSFNRGSTEAFF; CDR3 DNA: TGTGCCAGCAGTTTTAACAGGGGGTCCACTGAAGCTTTCTTT
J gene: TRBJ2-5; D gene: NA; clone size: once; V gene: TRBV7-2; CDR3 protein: CASSLVRGAETQYF; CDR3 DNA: TGTGCCAGCAGCTTAGTCAGGGGAGCAGAGACCCAGTACTTC
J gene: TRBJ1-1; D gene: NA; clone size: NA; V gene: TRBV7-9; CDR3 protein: CASSLIGGHTEAFF; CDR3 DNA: TGTGCCAGCAGCTTGATCGGAGGGCACACTGAAGCTTTCTTT
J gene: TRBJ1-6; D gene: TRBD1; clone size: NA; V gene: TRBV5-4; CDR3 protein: CASSEDRVGILGNSPLHF; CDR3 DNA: TGTGCCAGCAGCGAAGACAGGGTCGGTATTCTTGGTAATTCACCCCTCCACTTT
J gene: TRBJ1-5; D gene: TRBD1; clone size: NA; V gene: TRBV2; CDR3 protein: CASRTGGWDNQPQHF; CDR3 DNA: TGTGCCAGCCGGACAGGGGGTTGGGACAATCAGCCCCAGCATTTT
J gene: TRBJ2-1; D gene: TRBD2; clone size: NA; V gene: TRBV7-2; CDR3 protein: CASSSVIAGGVEQFF; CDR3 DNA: TGTGCCAGCAGCTCGGTAATAGCGGGAGGGGTTGAGCAGTTCTTC
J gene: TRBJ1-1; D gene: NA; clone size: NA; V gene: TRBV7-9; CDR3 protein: CASSYTGYTEAFF; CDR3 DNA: TGTGCCAGCAGTTATACAGGGTACACTGAAGCTTTCTTT
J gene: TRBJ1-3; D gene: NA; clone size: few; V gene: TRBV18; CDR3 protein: CASSPSGQDNTIYF; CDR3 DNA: TGTGCCAGCTCACCATCCGGACAAGACAACACCATATATTTT
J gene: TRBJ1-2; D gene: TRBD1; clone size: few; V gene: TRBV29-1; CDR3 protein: CSAEQGAGYGYTF; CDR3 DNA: TGCAGCGCAGAACAGGGGGCAGGCTATGGCTACACCTTC
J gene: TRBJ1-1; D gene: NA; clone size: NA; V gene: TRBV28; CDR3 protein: CASSPPRGGLAEAFF; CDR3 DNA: TGTGCCAGCAGTCCCCCCCGCGGGGGGCTAGCTGAAGCTTTCTTT
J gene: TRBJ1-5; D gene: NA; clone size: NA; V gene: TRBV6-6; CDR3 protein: CASSYSDQPQHF; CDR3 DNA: TGTGCCAGCAGTTACTCCGATCAGCCCCAGCATTTT
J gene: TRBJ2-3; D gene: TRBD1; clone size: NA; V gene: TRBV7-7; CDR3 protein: CASSPSGQDTDTQYF; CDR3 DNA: TGTGCCAGCAGCCCATCCGGACAGGACACAGATACGCAGTATTTT
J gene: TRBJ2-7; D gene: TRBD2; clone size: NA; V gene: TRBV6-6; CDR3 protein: CAISLREGYEQYF; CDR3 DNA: TGTGCCATCTCCTTGAGGGAGGGCTACGAGCAGTACTTC
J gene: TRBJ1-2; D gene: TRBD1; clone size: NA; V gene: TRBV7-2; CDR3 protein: CASSLERTGGLEGYGYTF; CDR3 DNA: TGTGCCAGCAGCTTAGAAAGGACAGGGGGGTTAGAGGGCTATGGCTACACCTTC
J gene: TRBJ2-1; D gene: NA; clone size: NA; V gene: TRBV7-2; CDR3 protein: CASSFQGDNEQFF; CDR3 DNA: TGTGCCAGCAGCTTTCAGGGTGATAATGAGCAGTTCTTC
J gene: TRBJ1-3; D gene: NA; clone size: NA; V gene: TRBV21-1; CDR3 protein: CASSSQDSGNTIYF; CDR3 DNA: TGTGCCAGCAGCTCCCAGGACTCTGGAAACACCATATATTTT
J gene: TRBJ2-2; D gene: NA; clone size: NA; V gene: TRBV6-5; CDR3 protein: CASSPYRNTGELFF; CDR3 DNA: TGTGCCAGCAGTCCTTATAGGAACACCGGGGAGCTGTTTTTT
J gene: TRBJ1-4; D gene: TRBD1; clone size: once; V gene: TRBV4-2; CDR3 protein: CASSQVGDRGREKLFF; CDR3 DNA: TGTGCCAGCAGCCAAGTAGGGGACAGGGGAAGGGAAAAACTGTTTTTT
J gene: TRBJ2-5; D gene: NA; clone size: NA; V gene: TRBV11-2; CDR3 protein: CASSLDRSRETQYF; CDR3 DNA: TGTGCCAGCAGCTTAGATAGAAGTCGGGAGACCCAGTACTTC
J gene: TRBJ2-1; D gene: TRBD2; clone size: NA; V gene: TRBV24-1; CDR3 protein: CATSDSGLAGGFIDEQFF; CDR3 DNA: TGTGCCACCAGTGATTCGGGACTAGCGGGAGGGTTTATTGATGAGCAGTTCTTC
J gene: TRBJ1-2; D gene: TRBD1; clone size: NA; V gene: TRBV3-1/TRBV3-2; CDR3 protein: CASSPGTGDIGALNYGYTF; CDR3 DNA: TGTGCCAGCAGCCCCGGGACAGGGGACATCGGTGCCCTTAACTATGGCTACACCTTC
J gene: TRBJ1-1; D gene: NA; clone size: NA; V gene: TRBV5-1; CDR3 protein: CASSFRAAENTEAFF; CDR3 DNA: TGCGCCAGCAGCTTCCGCGCGGCAGAGAACACTGAAGCTTTCTTT
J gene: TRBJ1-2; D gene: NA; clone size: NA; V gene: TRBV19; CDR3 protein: CASSIDFAGGNYGYTF; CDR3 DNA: TGTGCCAGTAGTATAGATTTTGCAGGAGGAAACTATGGCTACACCTTC
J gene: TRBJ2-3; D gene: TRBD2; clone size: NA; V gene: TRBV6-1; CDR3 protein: CASSEVAEAGADTQYF; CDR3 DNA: TGTGCCAGCAGTGAAGTGGCGGAAGCGGGAGCCGATACGCAGTATTTT
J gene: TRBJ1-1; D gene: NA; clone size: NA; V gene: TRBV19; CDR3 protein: CASSTRKGVDTEAFF; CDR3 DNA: TGTGCCAGCTCAACCCGGAAAGGGGTAGACACTGAAGCTTTCTTT
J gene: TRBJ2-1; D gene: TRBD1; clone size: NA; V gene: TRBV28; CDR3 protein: CASSLLLRGPFF; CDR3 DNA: TGTGCCAGCAGTTTATTGCTCAGGGGGCCGTTCTTC
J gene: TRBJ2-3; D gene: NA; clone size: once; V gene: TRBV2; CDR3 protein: CASGEVTSTDTQYF; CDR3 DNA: TGTGCCAGCGGTGAGGTGACTTCCACAGATACGCAGTATTTT
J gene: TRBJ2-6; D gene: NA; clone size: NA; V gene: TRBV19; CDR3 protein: CASSRAMTGANVLTF; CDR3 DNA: TGTGCCAGTAGTAGGGCAATGACTGGGGCCAACGTCCTGACTTTC
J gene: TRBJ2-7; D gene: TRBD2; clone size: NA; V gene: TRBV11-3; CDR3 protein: CASSPGRGGEQYF; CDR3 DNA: TGTGCCAGCAGCCCAGGGAGGGGCGGCGAGCAGTACTTC
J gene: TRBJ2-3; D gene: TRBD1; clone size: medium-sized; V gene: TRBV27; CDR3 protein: CASGTGEARDTQYF; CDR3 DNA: TGTGCCAGCGGGACAGGGGAGGCTAGGGATACGCAGTATTTT
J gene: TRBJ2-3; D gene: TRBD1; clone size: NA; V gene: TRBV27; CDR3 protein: CASRGQNTDTQYF; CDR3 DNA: TGTGCCAGCAGGGGACAGAACACAGATACGCAGTATTTT
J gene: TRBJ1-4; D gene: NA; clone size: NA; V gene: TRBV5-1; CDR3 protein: CASSLEFPYEKLFF; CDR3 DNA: TGCGCCAGCAGCTTGGAATTTCCATATGAAAAACTGTTTTTT
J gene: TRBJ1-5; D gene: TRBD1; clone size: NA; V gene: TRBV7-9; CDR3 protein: CASSSDRGNQPQHF; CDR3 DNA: TGTGCCAGCAGCTCGGACAGGGGAAATCAGCCCCAGCATTTT
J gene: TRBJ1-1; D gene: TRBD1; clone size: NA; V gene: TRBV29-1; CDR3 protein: CSVQNPIQGGTEAFF; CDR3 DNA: TGCAGCGTCCAAAATCCAATACAGGGGGGGACTGAAGCTTTCTTT
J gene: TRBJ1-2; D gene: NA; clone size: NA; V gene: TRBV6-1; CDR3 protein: CASSEALYGYTF; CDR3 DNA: TGTGCCAGCAGTGAAGCGCTATATGGCTACACCTTC
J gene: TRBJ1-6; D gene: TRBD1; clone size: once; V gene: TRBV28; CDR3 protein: CASSLGDRVSPLHF; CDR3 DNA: TGTGCCAGCAGTTTAGGGGACAGGGTTTCACCCCTCCACTTT
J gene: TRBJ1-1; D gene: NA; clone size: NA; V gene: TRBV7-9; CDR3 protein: CASSSYLNTEAFF; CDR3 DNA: TGTGCCAGCAGCTCGTATTTGAACACTGAAGCTTTCTTT
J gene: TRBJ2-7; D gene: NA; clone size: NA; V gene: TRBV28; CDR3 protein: CASSLGGINEQYF; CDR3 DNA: TGTGCCAGCAGTTTAGGGGGCATAAACGAGCAGTACTTC
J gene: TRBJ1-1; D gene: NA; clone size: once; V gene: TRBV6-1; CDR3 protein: CASSEFQGFTEAFF; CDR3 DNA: TGTGCCAGCAGTGAATTTCAGGGTTTCACTGAAGCTTTCTTT
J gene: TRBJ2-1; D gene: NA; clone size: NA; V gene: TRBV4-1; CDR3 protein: CASSQEGSGYNEQFF; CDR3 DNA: TGCGCCAGCAGCCAAGAGGGCAGCGGGTACAATGAGCAGTTCTTC
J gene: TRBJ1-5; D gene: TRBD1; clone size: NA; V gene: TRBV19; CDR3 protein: CASSAMTGSQPQHF; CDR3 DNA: TGTGCCAGTAGTGCTATGACAGGGAGTCAGCCCCAGCATTTT
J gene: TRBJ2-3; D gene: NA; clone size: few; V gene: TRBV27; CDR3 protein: CASARRHEITDTQYF; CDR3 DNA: TGTGCCAGCGCCAGGAGGCACGAAATCACAGATACGCAGTATTTT
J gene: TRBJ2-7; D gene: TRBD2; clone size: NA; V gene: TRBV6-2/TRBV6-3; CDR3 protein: CASSPSGRANEQYF; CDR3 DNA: TGTGCCAGCAGCCCTAGCGGGAGGGCCAACGAGCAGTACTTC
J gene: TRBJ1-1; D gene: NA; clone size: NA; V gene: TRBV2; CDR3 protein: CASSLQGGNTEAFF; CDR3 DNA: TGTGCCAGCAGCCTCCAAGGGGGGAACACTGAAGCTTTCTTT
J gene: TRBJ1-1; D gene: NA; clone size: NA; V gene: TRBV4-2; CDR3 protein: CASSQANQWSTEAFF; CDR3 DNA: TGTGCCAGCAGCCAAGCAAACCAGTGGAGCACTGAAGCTTTCTTT
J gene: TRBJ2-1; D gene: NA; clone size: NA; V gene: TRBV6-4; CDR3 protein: CASSDSAEYNEQFF; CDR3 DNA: TGTGCCAGCAGTGACTCTGCGGAATACAATGAGCAGTTCTTC
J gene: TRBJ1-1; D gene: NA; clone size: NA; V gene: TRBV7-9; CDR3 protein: CASSLGSGFGEAFF; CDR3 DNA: TGTGCCAGCAGCTTAGGATCGGGATTCGGTGAAGCTTTCTTT
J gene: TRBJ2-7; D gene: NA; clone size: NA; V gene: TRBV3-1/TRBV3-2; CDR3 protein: CASSRREGNYEQYF; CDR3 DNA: TGTGCCAGCAGCCGCCGGGAAGGGAACTACGAGCAGTACTTC
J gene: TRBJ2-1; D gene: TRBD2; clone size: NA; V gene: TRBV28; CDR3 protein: CASRGSAGDSYNEQFF; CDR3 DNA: TGTGCCAGCAGGGGTTCAGCGGGAGACAGCTACAATGAGCAGTTCTTC